This entry lists 31 T cell receptor beta chains sequenced from one sample in a study of blood T cell repertoires in COVID-19 (dated by TCRdb to 2019 to 2021). Library generation was performed with the immunoSEQ multiplex PCR assay. TCRdb took this table from immuneACCESS and kept in-frame rearrangements with V and J called. Such tables lack part of the clones; where checked against another copy, unresolved V genes explain under half of the gap, and the rest is unexplained. This sample comprises approximately 330,000 clones, around 90% of them detected only once. Approximately 9.9% of the sample lies in the top ten. Material: peripheral blood. The receptors come from a man under 40 with COVID-19, enrolled during active disease.

The V and J genes are TRBV4-2 and TRBJ2-3; a possible D gene is TRBD2 (7 bases). This CDR3 region has 15 residues. With 2 bases removed from V and 4 bases from J, the gap between germline ends came to 13 bases. CDR1 is LGHNA and CDR2 is YNFKEQ in the germline V gene. CDR3 bases: TGTGCCAGCAGCCAACGGGGGGCGGGGGCAGATACGCAGTATTTT. It yields the protein CASSQRGAGADTQYF.

The rearrangement uses TRBV3-1 (or the pseudogene TRBV3-2) and TRBJ1-1; possibly TRBD1 for D (5 bases). CDR1 and CDR2 (germline): LGHDT, YNNKEL (reference sequence). The CDR3 runs 19 residues. V gave up 0 bases and J gave up 8 bases, with 28 bases separating them. The CDR3 DNA follows: TGTGCCAGCAGCCAAGAAGGACACAAAGGAGCCCTTGTCTATGCGGAAGCTTTCTTT. This translates into CASSQEGHKGALVYAEAFF.

This clone has just a few counts. This chain joins TRBV5-4 and TRBJ1-3; D not resolved. CDR3 length equals 15 residues. V was trimmed by 0 bases and J by 3 bases, leaving 10 bases between them. In germline, CDR1 is SGHNT, CDR2 YYREEE (reference sequence). The CDR3 spells CASSLATTFGNTIYF. The DNA for the CDR3 is TGTGCCAGCAGCTTGGCCACAACCTTTGGAAACACCATATATTTT. Together with reference TRBV5-4 and TRBJ1-3, the CDR3 gives the full variable domain: ETGVTQSPTHLIKTRGQQVTLRCSSQSGHNTVSWYQQALGQGPQFIFQYYREEENGRGNFPPRFSGLQFPNYSSELNVNALELDDSALYLCASSLATTFGNTIYFGEGSWLTVV.

The rearrangement uses TRBV4-3 and TRBJ2-5, with D tentatively TRBD2 (7 bases). The CDR3 has 16 residues. Deletions cut 2 bases from V and 1 base from J, with 14 bases between. From germline, CDR1 is LGHNA and CDR2 YSLEER. The chain's CDR3 is CASSQLGGALQETQYF. DNA for the CDR3: TGCGCCAGCAGCCAATTAGGGGGGGCCCTCCAAGAGACCCAGTACTTC.

The count of this clone is one. This chain joins TRBV5-1 and TRBJ2-5, with 8 bases that match TRBD1. Germline V gene lookup returns CDR1 SGHRS and CDR2 YFSETQ. CDR3 length: 15 residues. The V gene end was trimmed by 1 base and the J gene end by 6 bases; junction bases not matched to a gene: 8. Written as DNA, the CDR3 is TGCGCCAGCAGCTTGACCGGACAGGGTCCGAAGACCCAGTACTTC. Protein product: CASSLTGQGPKTQYF.

CDR3 residues: CASSLAGGPPYEQYF. DNA of the CDR3: TGCGCCAGCAGCTTGGCCGGAGGTCCCCCCTACGAGCAGTACTTC. J is TRBJ2-7 and V is TRBV5-1; D is possibly TRBD2 (5 bases). This CDR3 is built from 15 residues. Trimming took 0 bases from V and 2 from J, leaving 12 bases between them. CDR1 and CDR2 from the germline V gene are SGHRS and YFSETQ.

V is TRBV9 and J is TRBJ1-2; D possibly corresponds to TRBD1 (5 bases). Trimming pared 0 bases from V and 6 bases from J, leaving 15 bases between. The CDR3 extends over 15 amino acids. Germline loops: CDR1 SGDLS, CDR2 YYNGEE. The CDR3 nucleotides are TGTGCCAGCAGCGTAGTCCCTTGGGCCAGGGATGGCTACACCTTC. Translation gives CASSVVPWARDGYTF.

The chain carries TRBV5-1 and TRBJ2-7; TRBD1 aligns across 9 bases. The J segment lost 3 bases and the V segment lost 2 bases, leaving 6 bases of the junction unmatched. Germline V gene lookup returns CDR1 SGHRS and CDR2 YFSETQ. The CDR3 runs to 15 residues. CDR3 bases: TGCGCCAGCAGCTTTCCGGACAGGGGAGGCTACGAGCAGTACTTC. Translating it yields CASSFPDRGGYEQYF.

The chain joins TRBV6-5 to TRBJ2-7; 7 nucleotides line up with TRBD2. The CDR3 is 13 amino acids. The germline V gene encodes CDR1 MNHEY and CDR2 SVGAGI. The junction had 9 bases not matched to a gene; V was cut back by 7 bases and J by 6 bases. CDR3 bases: TGTGCCAGCACCCCCGGGGGGACTCGCGAGCAGTACTTC. The encoded protein is CASTPGGTREQYF.

The J gene is TRBJ1-1, the V gene TRBV5-1, with 8 bases that match TRBD1. Germline CDR1 reads SGHRS; CDR2 reads YFSETQ. The V segment lost 4 bases and the J segment 11 bases; nucleotides outside the gene matches: 16. CDR3 size: 15 residues. CDR3 in amino acids: CASSPDLGTGLRAFF. CDR3 DNA sequence: TGCGCCAGCAGCCCAGACCTCGGGACAGGTCTCCGGGCTTTCTTT. Based on the CDR3 plus reference TRBV5-1 and TRBJ1-1, the full variable domain is KAGVTQTPRYLIKTRGQQVTLSCSPISGHRSVSWYQQTPGQGLQFLFEYFSETQRNKGNFPGRFSGRQFSNSRSEMNVSTLELGDSALYLCASSPDLGTGLRAFFGQGTRLTVV.

V gene TRBV18 combines with J gene TRBJ1-1; no definite D call. Per germline, CDR1 KGHSH and CDR2 LQKENI. Trimming cost V 0 bases and J 6 bases, with 17 bases left between them. CDR3 length: 16 residues. CDR3 loop: CASSPPSEGLRAEAFF. The CDR3, as DNA: TGTGCCAGCTCACCACCGTCGGAAGGGCTGCGGGCTGAAGCTTTCTTT.

This chain uses TRBV5-1 with TRBJ2-5, with a possible D match to TRBD2 (6 bases). The CDR3 sequence is 13 residues long. V was shortened by 2 bases and J by 5 bases, with 10 bases between the two germline ends. Per germline, CDR1 SGHRS and CDR2 YFSETQ. CDR3 amino acids: CASSFAGRETQYF. Here the CDR3 DNA reads TGCGCCAGCAGCTTCGCGGGAAGGGAGACCCAGTACTTC. The whole variable domain, remainder taken from reference TRBV5-1 and TRBJ2-5, is KAGVTQTPRYLIKTRGQQVTLSCSPISGHRSVSWYQQTPGQGLQFLFEYFSETQRNKGNFPGRFSGRQFSNSRSEMNVSTLELGDSALYLCASSFAGRETQYFGPGTRLLVL.

The chain has TRBV10-2 and TRBJ1-2; 9 bases are a match to TRBD1. Germline CDR1 WSHSY, CDR2 SAAADI. This CDR3 contains 16 residues. V gave up 8 bases and J gave up 1 base; unmatched junction bases: 11. The CDR3 here is CASGGTGLTINYGYTF. The CDR3, as DNA: TGCGCCAGCGGGGGGACAGGGCTTACTATTAACTATGGCTACACCTTC.

The chain carries TRBV7-2 and TRBJ2-3; D might be TRBD1 (5 bases). CDR1 is SGHTA and CDR2 is FQGNSA in the germline V gene. V was cut by 5 bases and J by 1 base, with 13 bases left in between. CDR3 length: 15 amino acids. CDR3 coding DNA: TGTGCCAGCAGCACCAGGGCGTCTGGCACAGATACGCAGTATTTT. It specifies CASSTRASGTDTQYF.

The chain is built from TRBV28 and TRBJ1-1; TRBD1 matches 8 bases. The CDR3 covers 14 residues. Trimming removed 8 bases from V and 1 base from J; junction bases left unmatched: 6. Germline values: CDR1 MDHEN, CDR2 SYDVKM. The CDR3 nucleotides are TGTGCCAGCCAGGGGGCGGTAGGGAACACTGAAGCTTTCTTT. Protein: CASQGAVGNTEAFF.

The gene calls are TRBV10-3 and TRBJ2-3; no clear D. This CDR3 has 15 amino acids. V gave up 10 bases and J gave up 0 bases, with 17 bases separating them. Germline values: CDR1 ENHRY, CDR2 SYGVKD. CDR3 DNA sequence: TGTGCCACCGCCAATATAGCAGCTAGCACAGATACGCAGTATTTT. Residues: CATANIAASTDTQYF.

The rearrangement joins TRBV14 to TRBJ1-6; no definite D call. The length of the CDR3 is 15 residues. Germline V gene data show CDR1 as SGHDN and CDR2 as FVKESK. Trimming removed 1 base at V and 2 bases at J, with 6 bases between. This CDR3 reads CASSQGLAYNSPLHF. CDR3 nucleotide sequence: TGTGCCAGCAGCCAAGGGCTGGCCTATAATTCACCCCTCCACTTT.

The CDR3 nucleotides are TGTGCCACCAGCTCTTACCCGGGACAGGGTGAAGCTTTCTTT. Translating gives CATSSYPGQGEAFF. The genes are TRBV15 and TRBJ1-1; 9 bases are a match to TRBD1. The germline gives CDR1 LNHNV, CDR2 YYDKDF (reference sequence). This CDR3 region has 14 residues. V gave up 5 bases and J gave up 7 bases; unmatched junction bases: 8.

This rearrangement joins TRBV3-1 (or the pseudogene TRBV3-2) to TRBJ2-1; 9 bases are shared with TRBD2. The CDR3 has 17 amino acids. CDR1 LGHDT and CDR2 YNNKEL come from the germline V gene (reference sequence). The V segment lost 7 bases and the J segment 0 bases; nucleotides outside the gene matches: 10. This CDR3 reads CASTYTFSGSSYNEQFF. Written as DNA, the CDR3 is TGTGCCAGCACGTACACCTTTAGCGGGAGCTCCTACAATGAGCAGTTCTTC.

This chain uses TRBV5-1 with TRBJ2-7; 9 nucleotides match TRBD1. Germline V gene lookup returns CDR1 SGHRS and CDR2 YFSETQ. CDR3 length: 18 amino acids. After removal of 0 bases from V and 6 bases from J, the junction contained 16 bases not matched to a gene. CDR3 DNA sequence: TGCGCCAGCAGCTTGGGAGGGACAGGGACTCGAAGGGCGTCCGAGCAGTACTTC. As protein: CASSLGGTGTRRASEQYF.

J is TRBJ2-1 and V is TRBV9; possibly TRBD2 for D (6 bases). In germline, CDR1 is SGDLS, CDR2 YYNGEE. Trimming took 3 bases from V and 3 from J, leaving 13 bases between them. The CDR3 spans 15 residues. CDR3 nucleotides: TGTGCCAGCAGCGCCGAACTAGCTTTCTACAATGAGCAGTTCTTC. Amino acids: CASSAELAFYNEQFF. The variable domain in full, completed from reference TRBV9 and TRBJ2-1, reads DSGVTQTPKHLITATGQRVTLRCSPRSGDLSVYWYQQSLDQGLQFLIQYYNGEERAKGNILERFSAQQFPDLHSELNLSSLELGDSALYFCASSAELAFYNEQFFGPGTRLTVL.

The chain links TRBV6-5 to TRBJ2-3; 11 positions agree with TRBD2. The CDR3 spans 15 residues. CDR1 is MNHEY, CDR2 SVGAGI, per germline. With V trimmed by 4 bases and J by 6 bases, 6 bases remained unmatched. CDR3 nucleotides: TGTGCCAGCAGTTCACTAGCGGGAGTAGGGGATACGCAGTATTTT. Translation gives CASSSLAGVGDTQYF.

The chain recombines TRBV24-1 with TRBJ1-5, with 8 positions matching TRBD1. Germline V lookup: CDR1 KGHDR, CDR2 SFDVKD. This CDR3 has 15 residues. V lost 4 bases to trimming and J lost 5 bases; unmatched junction nucleotides: 6. CDR3 nucleotides: TGTGCCACCAGTGACTCCGGACAGGGTTATCAGCCCCAGCATTTT. Its protein product is CATSDSGQGYQPQHF.

V is TRBV19 and J is TRBJ1-6; tentative D call: TRBD1 (5 bases). Germline lookup yields CDR1 LNHDA and CDR2 SQIVND (reference sequence). Trimming stripped 2 bases from V and 6 bases from J, with 8 bases between. The CDR3 covers 14 residues. The DNA of the CDR3 is TGTGCCAGTAGTATACAGGGCCTTAATTCACCCCTCCACTTT. Translated, it gives CASSIQGLNSPLHF.

This chain links TRBV7-2 with TRBJ2-3; D not certain. Between the trimmed V and J ends, which lost 5 bases and 4 bases, there was a span of 10 bases. The CDR3 loop spans 13 amino acids. Germline CDR1 is SGHTA and CDR2 is FQGNSA. The CDR3 DNA is TGTGCCAGCAGCCCCGACACCGCAGATACGCAGTATTTT. As protein: CASSPDTADTQYF.

The chain is built from TRBV7-2 and TRBJ2-7; D is unclear. Trimming pared 5 bases from V and 6 bases from J, leaving 17 bases between. CDR3 length: 14 amino acids. Per germline, CDR1 SGHTA and CDR2 FQGNSA. Here the CDR3 DNA reads TGTGCCAGCAGCCCCCACCCAGGTCTGGGCGAGCAGTACTTC. Residues: CASSPHPGLGEQYF.

This clone was detected a few times. The rearrangement uses TRBV6-2 or TRBV6-3 and TRBJ2-6; D is unresolved. The germline V gene has CDR1 MNHEY and CDR2 SVGEGT. This CDR3 contains 16 residues. Trimming left V 2 bases short and J 0 bases short, with 8 bases between. CDR3 nucleotides: TGTGCCAGCAGTTACCCCCACTTCTCTGGGGCCAACGTCCTGACTTTC. It encodes CASSYPHFSGANVLTF.

In this sample, this clone turned up a few times. The chain combines TRBV24-1 with TRBJ1-2, with TRBD1 matching 7 bases. This CDR3 has 14 residues. Germline V CDR1 and CDR2: KGHDR, SFDVKD. Germline trimming cut 4 bases from V and 6 bases from J; bases unmatched to any gene: 7. CDR3 sequence: CATSDTDREHGYTF. For the CDR3, the DNA is TGTGCCACCAGTGACACCGACAGGGAACATGGCTACACCTTC.

The chain recombines TRBV5-1 with TRBJ2-4, with D perhaps TRBD1 (6 bases). V gave up 4 bases and J gave up 6 bases, with 11 bases separating them. CDR3 length: 13 residues. The germline gives CDR1 SGHRS, CDR2 YFSETQ. CDR3 bases: TGCGCCAGCAGCGGGCTACAGGGAAACATTCAGTACTTC. It is translated as CASSGLQGNIQYF.

V is TRBV18 and J is TRBJ2-7; 8 bases are a match to TRBD1. The germline gives CDR1 KGHSH, CDR2 LQKENI. The length of the CDR3 is 16 residues. J gave up 3 bases and V 6 bases, and 13 bases lay outside the gene matches. CDR3 region: CASSPTGGGDFYEQYF. The CDR3 DNA sequence: TGTGCCAGCTCCCCTACAGGGGGTGGGGATTTCTACGAGCAGTACTTC.

The V call is TRBV12-2, the J call TRBJ2-1; TRBD2 reflects the table's D call only, with no check against the DNA. TRBV12-2 is termed a pseudogene. The CDR3 loop spans 12 amino acids. The chain's CDR3 is CASRRPGGEQFF. In nucleotides, the CDR3 is TGTGCAAGTCGCAGACCGGGGGGTGAGCAGTTCTTC.